The entry below gives a single T cell receptor (beta chain) sequence along with its context. Its antigen is as yet unknown. A much bigger clone sits one base away, suggesting this may be a read error. The data stem from a study of shared clonotypes between healthy human individuals. Across the whole study: The study enrolled two women and three men aged 18 to 49. Notes on the study in general: Donor scarcity curtailed the genetic and exposure-history diversity represented herein. Against clonotypes common to all four donors, non-shared ones had lower generation probabilities.

CDR1 and CDR2 (germline): SQVTM, ANQGSEA. The CDR3 contains 14 residues. The V segment lost 6 bases and the J segment 3 bases; nucleotides outside the gene matches: 7. Authors' methods: Filtering differed because ImmunoSEQ produced junction-only sequences that carried no quality scores. Profiling relied on immunoSEQ multiplex PCR, and the TCRdb table lists in-frame clones only, not all of them. The D gene and trimming were derived from the DNA, and the V and J assignments and clone size from that table. Among around 2,000,000 clones, 95% were seen once, and the ten largest hold around 0.13%. The sequence was collected from a man aged 18 to 30 in good health. The sequenced sample was naive CD4+ T cells sorted from blood. Subset specified: CD45RA+ positively selected. This chain uses TRBV29-1 with TRBJ2-2; 7 bases are shared with TRBD1. The CDR3 reads CSVVRQGDTGELFF. Written as DNA, the CDR3 is TGCAGCGTCGTGCGGCAGGGGGACACCGGGGAGCTGTTTTTT.